Listed below are T cell receptor beta chains from one sample, sequenced in a study of vaccination effects on CD4 cells after COVID-19. These receptors lack a known antigen. Assay: immunoSEQ multiplex PCR; the TCRdb copy retains only in-frame clones and omits some. Of 75,000 to 100,000 clones in the sample, more than 60% are singletons; the top ten hold more than 0.85%. The sample in question was CD4+ T cells from PBMCs cultured with HCoV-OC43 spike peptides, obtained after COVID-19 vaccination. Source of these receptors: a human donor who received a COVID-19 vaccine. Both conserved end residues are part of each CDR3. Fields, in order: V gene, J gene, clone size, CDR3 length, D gene, CDR3 protein, CDR3 DNA. The D gene is left open where the match is weak. Size tells how often a clone was seen (once, few, many) or the class of an expanded clone, and some rows leave it out.

v_call: TRBV19; j_call: TRBJ1-2; clone_size: -; cdr3_length: 15; d_call: -; cdr3_aa: CASSIRDTINYGYTF; cdr3_nt: TGTGCCAGTAGTATAAGGGACACAATCAACTATGGCTACACCTTC
v_call: TRBV19; j_call: TRBJ1-1; clone_size: -; cdr3_length: 14; d_call: -; cdr3_aa: CASAQSFMNTEAFF; cdr3_nt: TGTGCCAGTGCACAGAGTTTCATGAACACTGAAGCTTTCTTT
v_call: TRBV6-1; j_call: TRBJ2-5; clone_size: -; cdr3_length: 17; d_call: TRBD2; cdr3_aa: CASSEGVSSGFQETQYF; cdr3_nt: TGTGCCAGCAGTGAAGGAGTGTCTAGCGGGTTCCAAGAGACCCAGTACTTC
v_call: TRBV6-6; j_call: TRBJ1-5; clone_size: -; cdr3_length: 17; d_call: TRBD1; cdr3_aa: CASSPGQGGRSNQPQHF; cdr3_nt: TGTGCCAGCAGTCCTGGACAGGGTGGGCGTAGCAATCAGCCCCAGCATTTT
v_call: TRBV7-2; j_call: TRBJ2-3; clone_size: -; cdr3_length: 14; d_call: -; cdr3_aa: CASSLTLATDTQYF; cdr3_nt: TGTGCCAGCAGCTTGACGTTAGCCACAGATACGCAGTATTTT
v_call: TRBV5-1; j_call: TRBJ2-5; clone_size: -; cdr3_length: 14; d_call: -; cdr3_aa: CASSPARFQETQYF; cdr3_nt: TGCGCCAGCAGCCCGGCGCGCTTCCAAGAGACCCAGTACTTC
v_call: TRBV2; j_call: TRBJ2-5; clone_size: -; cdr3_length: 14; d_call: -; cdr3_aa: CASSEQHFQETQYF; cdr3_nt: TGTGCCAGCAGTGAACAACACTTCCAAGAGACCCAGTACTTC
v_call: TRBV20-1; j_call: TRBJ1-1; clone_size: -; cdr3_length: 11; d_call: -; cdr3_aa: CSASRGTEAFF; cdr3_nt: TGCAGTGCTAGCAGGGGCACTGAAGCTTTCTTT
v_call: TRBV6-4; j_call: TRBJ1-2; clone_size: -; cdr3_length: 15; d_call: TRBD1; cdr3_aa: CASSDGSRGNYGYTF; cdr3_nt: TGTGCCAGCAGTGACGGGTCCAGGGGGAACTATGGCTACACCTTC
v_call: TRBV5-1; j_call: TRBJ1-1; clone_size: -; cdr3_length: 16; d_call: -; cdr3_aa: CASSLDTTLLNTEAFF; cdr3_nt: TGCGCCAGCAGTCTCGACACCACCCTATTGAACACTGAAGCTTTCTTT
v_call: TRBV2; j_call: TRBJ1-6; clone_size: -; cdr3_length: 14; d_call: -; cdr3_aa: CASSVQLGSTPLHF; cdr3_nt: TGTGCCAGCAGTGTGCAGCTCGGTAGTACACCCCTCCACTTT
v_call: TRBV5-1; j_call: TRBJ2-3; clone_size: -; cdr3_length: 18; d_call: TRBD2; cdr3_aa: CASSIGLAGGPSTDTQYF; cdr3_nt: TGCGCCAGCAGCATCGGACTAGCGGGGGGGCCGAGCACAGATACGCAGTATTTT
v_call: TRBV12-3/TRBV12-4; j_call: TRBJ2-1; clone_size: -; cdr3_length: 12; d_call: TRBD1; cdr3_aa: CASSLTGFEQFF; cdr3_nt: TGTGCCAGCAGTCTGACAGGGTTTGAGCAGTTCTTC
v_call: TRBV6-5; j_call: TRBJ2-2; clone_size: few; cdr3_length: 16; d_call: TRBD2; cdr3_aa: CASSYSGGANTGELFF; cdr3_nt: TGTGCCAGCAGTTACAGCGGGGGGGCGAACACCGGGGAGCTGTTTTTT
v_call: TRBV4-2; j_call: TRBJ2-5; clone_size: -; cdr3_length: 16; d_call: TRBD2; cdr3_aa: CASSRTGQRGGETQYF; cdr3_nt: TGTGCCAGCAGCCGAACAGGACAAAGGGGAGGGGAGACCCAGTACTTC
v_call: TRBV7-2; j_call: TRBJ1-6; clone_size: -; cdr3_length: 15; d_call: TRBD1; cdr3_aa: CASSLGTGTNSPLHF; cdr3_nt: TGTGCCAGCAGCTTAGGGACAGGTACAAATTCACCCCTCCACTTT
v_call: TRBV6-5; j_call: TRBJ2-3; clone_size: -; cdr3_length: 16; d_call: TRBD1; cdr3_aa: CASSYKSGGQTETQYF; cdr3_nt: TGTGCCAGCAGTTACAAGTCAGGGGGCCAGACCGAGACGCAGTATTTT
v_call: TRBV5-1; j_call: TRBJ2-5; clone_size: -; cdr3_length: 14; d_call: -; cdr3_aa: CASTLRGTQETQYF; cdr3_nt: TGCGCCAGCACTCTACGGGGCACCCAAGAGACCCAGTACTTC
v_call: TRBV6-5; j_call: TRBJ1-1; clone_size: -; cdr3_length: 13; d_call: -; cdr3_aa: CASRTTQYTEAFF; cdr3_nt: TGTGCCAGCAGAACGACTCAGTACACTGAAGCTTTCTTT
v_call: TRBV28; j_call: TRBJ1-6; clone_size: -; cdr3_length: 16; d_call: -; cdr3_aa: CASSRGLKWGNSPLHF; cdr3_nt: TGTGCCAGCAGTCGGGGCCTTAAGTGGGGTAATTCACCCCTCCACTTT
v_call: TRBV29-1; j_call: TRBJ2-3; clone_size: -; cdr3_length: 13; d_call: -; cdr3_aa: CSVERVRTDTQYF; cdr3_nt: TGCAGCGTTGAAAGGGTCAGGACAGATACGCAGTATTTT
v_call: TRBV6-2/TRBV6-3; j_call: TRBJ2-3; clone_size: -; cdr3_length: 14; d_call: TRBD2; cdr3_aa: CASSAYGGADTQYF; cdr3_nt: TGTGCCAGCAGCGCCTACGGGGGGGCAGATACGCAGTATTTT
v_call: TRBV7-9; j_call: TRBJ2-3; clone_size: -; cdr3_length: 17; d_call: TRBD2; cdr3_aa: CASGRLAGGRRTDTQYF; cdr3_nt: TGTGCCAGCGGCAGACTAGCGGGGGGGCGTCGCACAGATACGCAGTATTTT